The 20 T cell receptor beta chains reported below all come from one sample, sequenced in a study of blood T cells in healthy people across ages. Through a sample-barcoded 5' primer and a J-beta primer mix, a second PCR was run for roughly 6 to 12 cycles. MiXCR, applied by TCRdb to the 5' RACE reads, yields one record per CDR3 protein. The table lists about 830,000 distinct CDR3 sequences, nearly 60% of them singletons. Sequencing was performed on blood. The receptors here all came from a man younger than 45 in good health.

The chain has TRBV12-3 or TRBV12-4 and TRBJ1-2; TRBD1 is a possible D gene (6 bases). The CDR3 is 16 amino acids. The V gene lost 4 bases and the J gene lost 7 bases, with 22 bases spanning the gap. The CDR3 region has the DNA TGTGCCAGCAGTTCACTACACCCGACAGGCGCGTTTGGCTACACCTTC. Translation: CASSSLHPTGAFGYTF.

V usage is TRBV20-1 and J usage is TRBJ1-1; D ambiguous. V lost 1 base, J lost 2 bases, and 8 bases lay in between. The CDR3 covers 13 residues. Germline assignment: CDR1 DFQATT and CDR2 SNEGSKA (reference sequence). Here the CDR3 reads CSARALHNTEAFF. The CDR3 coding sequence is TGCAGTGCTAGAGCTTTGCATAACACTGAAGCTTTCTTT.

This chain's CDR3 is CSVEDPGVRSYNEQFF. DNA of the CDR3: TGCAGCGTTGAAGATCCGGGAGTAAGGTCCTACAATGAGCAGTTCTTC. V and J are TRBV29-1 and TRBJ2-1, with D perhaps TRBD2 (6 bases). The germline V gene encodes CDR1 SQVTM and CDR2 ANQGSEA. Trimming took off 0 bases at V and 1 base at J, with 13 bases between the two ends. The CDR3 spans 16 residues.

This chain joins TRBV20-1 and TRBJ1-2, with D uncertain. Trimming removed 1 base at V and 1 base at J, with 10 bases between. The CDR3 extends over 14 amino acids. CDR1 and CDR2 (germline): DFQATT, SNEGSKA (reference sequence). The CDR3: CSARVGQDNYGYTF. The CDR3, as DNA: TGCAGTGCTAGAGTTGGTCAGGATAACTATGGCTACACCTTC.

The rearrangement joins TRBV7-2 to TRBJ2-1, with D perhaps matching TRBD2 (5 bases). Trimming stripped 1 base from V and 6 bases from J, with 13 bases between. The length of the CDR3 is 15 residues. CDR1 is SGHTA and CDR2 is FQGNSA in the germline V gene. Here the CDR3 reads CASSLGPPRGNEQFF. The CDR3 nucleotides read TGTGCCAGCAGCTTAGGCCCCCCCCGGGGCAATGAGCAGTTCTTC.

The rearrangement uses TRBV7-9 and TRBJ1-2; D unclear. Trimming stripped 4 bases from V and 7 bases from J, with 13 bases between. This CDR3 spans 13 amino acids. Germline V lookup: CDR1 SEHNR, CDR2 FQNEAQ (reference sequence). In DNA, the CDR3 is TGTGCCAGCAGCTCCCCCACGACAAGTGGCTACACCTTC. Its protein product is CASSSPTTSGYTF.

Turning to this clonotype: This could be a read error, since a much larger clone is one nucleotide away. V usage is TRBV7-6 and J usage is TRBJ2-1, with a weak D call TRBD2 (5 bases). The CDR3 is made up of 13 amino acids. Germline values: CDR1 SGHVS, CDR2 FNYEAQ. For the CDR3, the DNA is TGTGCCGGCAGCACCGGTAGAGGGTATGAGCAGTTCTTC. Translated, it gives CAGSTGRGYEQFF.

CDR3 nucleotide sequence: TGCGCCAGCAGCTCCCGTGGAGGGCCATCCTACAATGAGCAGTTCTTC. It yields the protein CASSSRGGPSYNEQFF. The chain links TRBV5-1 to TRBJ2-1, with D perhaps matching TRBD2 (6 bases). There are 16 residues in the CDR3. The germline V gene encodes CDR1 SGHRS and CDR2 YFSETQ. The V and J ends lost 3 bases and 1 base respectively, with 14 bases between them. The complete variable domain, with remaining parts taken from reference TRBV5-1 and TRBJ2-1, reads KAGVTQTPRYLIKTRGQQVTLSCSPISGHRSVSWYQQTPGQGLQFLFEYFSETQRNKGNFPGRFSGRQFSNSRSEMNVSTLELGDSALYLCASSSRGGPSYNEQFFGPGTRLTVL.

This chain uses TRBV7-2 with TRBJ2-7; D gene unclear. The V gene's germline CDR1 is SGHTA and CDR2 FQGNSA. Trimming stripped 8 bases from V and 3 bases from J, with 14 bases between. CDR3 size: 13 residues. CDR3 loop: CASSTRSRYEQYF. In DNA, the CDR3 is TGTGCCAGCTCTACTCGATCCCGCTACGAGCAGTACTTC. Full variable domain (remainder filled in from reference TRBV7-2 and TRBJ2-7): GAGVSQSPSNKVTEKGKDVELRCDPISGHTALYWYRQSLGQGLEFLIYFQGNSAPDKSGLPSDRFSAERTGGSVSTLTIQRTQQEDSAVYLCASSTRSRYEQYFGPGTRLTVT.

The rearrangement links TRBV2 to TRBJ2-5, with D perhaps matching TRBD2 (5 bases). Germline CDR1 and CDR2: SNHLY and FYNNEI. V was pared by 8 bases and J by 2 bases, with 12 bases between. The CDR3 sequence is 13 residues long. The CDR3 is CASHPDSQETQYF. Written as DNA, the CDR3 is TGTGCCAGCCACCCGGACTCTCAAGAGACCCAGTACTTC.

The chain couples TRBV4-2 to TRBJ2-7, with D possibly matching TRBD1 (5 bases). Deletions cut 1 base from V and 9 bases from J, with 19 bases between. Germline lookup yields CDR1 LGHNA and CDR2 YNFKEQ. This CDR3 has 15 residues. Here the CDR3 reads CASSQVGQGWNVQYF. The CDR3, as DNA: TGTGCCAGCAGCCAAGTAGGGCAGGGCTGGAATGTGCAGTACTTC.

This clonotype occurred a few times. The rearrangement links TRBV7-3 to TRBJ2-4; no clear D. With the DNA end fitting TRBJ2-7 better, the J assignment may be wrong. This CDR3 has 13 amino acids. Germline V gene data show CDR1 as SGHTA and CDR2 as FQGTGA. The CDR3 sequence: CASSLSVGDEQYF. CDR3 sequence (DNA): TGTGCCAGCAGCTTGTCCGTTGGGGACGAGCAGTACTTC.

CDR3 coding DNA: TGTGCCAGCAGTTTACTCGGGACAGGGCTTGGTCAGCCCCAGCATTTT. Protein sequence: CASSLLGTGLGQPQHF. The chain recombines TRBV12-3 or TRBV12-4 with TRBJ1-5; 9 bases agree with TRBD1. The ends lost 2 bases at V and 6 bases at J; junction bases unmatched: 8. The CDR3 is made up of 16 amino acids.

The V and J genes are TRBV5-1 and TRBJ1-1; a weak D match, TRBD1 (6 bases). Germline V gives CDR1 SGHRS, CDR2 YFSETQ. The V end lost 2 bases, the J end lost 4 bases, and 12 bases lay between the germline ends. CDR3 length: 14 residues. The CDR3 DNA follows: TGCGCCAGCAGCTTCCGGGACACTTCCACTGAAGCTTTCTTT. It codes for CASSFRDTSTEAFF.

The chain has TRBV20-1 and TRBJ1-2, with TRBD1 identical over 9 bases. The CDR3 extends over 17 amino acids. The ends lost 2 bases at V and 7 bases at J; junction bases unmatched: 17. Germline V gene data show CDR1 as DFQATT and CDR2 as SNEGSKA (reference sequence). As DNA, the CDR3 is TGCAGTGCTAGAAATTCGGGAGGGGCTACAGGGGGCACTGGCTACACCTTC. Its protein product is CSARNSGGATGGTGYTF.

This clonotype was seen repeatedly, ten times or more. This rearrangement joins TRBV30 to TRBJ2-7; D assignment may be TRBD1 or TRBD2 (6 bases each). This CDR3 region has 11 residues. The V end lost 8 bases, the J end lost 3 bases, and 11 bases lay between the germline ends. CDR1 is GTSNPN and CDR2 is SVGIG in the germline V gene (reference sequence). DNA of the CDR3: TGTGCCGGGGGGCTCTTCTACGAGCAGTACTTC. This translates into CAGGLFYEQYF.

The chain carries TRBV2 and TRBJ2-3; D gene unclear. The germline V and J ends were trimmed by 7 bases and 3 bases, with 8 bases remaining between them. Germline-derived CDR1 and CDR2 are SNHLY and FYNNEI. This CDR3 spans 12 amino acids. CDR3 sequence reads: CASKTATDTQYF. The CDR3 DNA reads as TGTGCCAGCAAAACAGCAACAGATACGCAGTATTTT.

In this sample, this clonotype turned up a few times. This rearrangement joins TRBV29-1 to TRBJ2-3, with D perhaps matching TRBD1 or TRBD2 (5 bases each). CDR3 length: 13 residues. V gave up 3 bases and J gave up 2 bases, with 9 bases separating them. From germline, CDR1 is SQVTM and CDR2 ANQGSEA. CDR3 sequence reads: CSVDRDPTDTQYF. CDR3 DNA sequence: TGCAGCGTTGACAGGGACCCCACAGATACGCAGTATTTT.

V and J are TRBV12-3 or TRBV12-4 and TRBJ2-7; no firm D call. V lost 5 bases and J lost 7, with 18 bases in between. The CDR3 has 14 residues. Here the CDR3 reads CASSPPGPGNEQYF. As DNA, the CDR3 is TGTGCCAGCAGTCCTCCCGGGCCGGGCAATGAGCAGTACTTC.

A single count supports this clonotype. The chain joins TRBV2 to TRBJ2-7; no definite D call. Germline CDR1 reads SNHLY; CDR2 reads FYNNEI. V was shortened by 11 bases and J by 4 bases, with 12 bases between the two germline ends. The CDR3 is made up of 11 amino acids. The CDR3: CACIESYEQYF. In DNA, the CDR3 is TGTGCCTGTATTGAATCTTACGAGCAGTACTTC.